A selection of T cell receptor beta chains follows, all from one sample in a study of cytomegalovirus exposure and HLA in healthy donors. TCRdb keeps only in-frame clones here, not all; method: immunoSEQ multiplex PCR. This listing includes under 200,000 clones. The sequencing input was PBMCs. The receptors were sampled from a man aged 25-45 years in good health and CMV-seronegative. Each CDR3 is given with its conserved first and last residue. Fields, in order: J gene, D gene, CDR3 length, V gene, CDR3 DNA, CDR3 protein. The D gene is left open where the match is weak.

J gene: TRBJ2-3; D gene: TRBD1; CDR3 length: 16; V gene: TRBV7-3; CDR3 DNA: TGTGCCAGCAGCACCGACAACAGGGGGAGCACAGATACGCAGTATTTT; CDR3 protein: CASSTDNRGSTDTQYF
J gene: TRBJ2-2; D gene: .; CDR3 length: 16; V gene: TRBV19; CDR3 DNA: TGTGCCAGTAAAGCCCCCTCAGGGGCGAACACCGGGGAGCTGTTTTTT; CDR3 protein: CASKAPSGANTGELFF
J gene: TRBJ1-1; D gene: .; CDR3 length: 15; V gene: TRBV30; CDR3 DNA: TGTGCCTGGAGTGTGAGACACCCCTTGAACACTGAAGCTTTCTTT; CDR3 protein: CAWSVRHPLNTEAFF
J gene: TRBJ1-1; D gene: TRBD1; CDR3 length: 16; V gene: TRBV7-9; CDR3 DNA: TGTGCCAGCAGCTTATGGGAAGGACAGGGGACCACTGAAGCTTTCTTT; CDR3 protein: CASSLWEGQGTTEAFF
J gene: TRBJ2-1; D gene: .; CDR3 length: 15; V gene: TRBV5-1; CDR3 DNA: TGCGCCAGCAGCACCCGCGGGGTAAGCTACAATGAGCAGTTCTTC; CDR3 protein: CASSTRGVSYNEQFF
J gene: TRBJ2-2; D gene: .; CDR3 length: 12; V gene: TRBV28; CDR3 DNA: TGTGCCAGCGTTACGAACACCGGGGAGCTGTTTTTT; CDR3 protein: CASVTNTGELFF
J gene: TRBJ1-2; D gene: TRBD1; CDR3 length: 14; V gene: TRBV6-6; CDR3 DNA: TGTGCCAGCAGTTCTGGGGGACAGTCCTATGGCTACACCTTC; CDR3 protein: CASSSGGQSYGYTF
J gene: TRBJ2-1; D gene: .; CDR3 length: 15; V gene: TRBV9; CDR3 DNA: TGTGCCAGCAGCGAGGGGTTGGGGGGTCACAATGAGCAGTTCTTC; CDR3 protein: CASSEGLGGHNEQFF
J gene: TRBJ2-7; D gene: .; CDR3 length: 14; V gene: TRBV19; CDR3 DNA: TGTGCCAGTAGTATCCAGGAAAGCTCCTACGAGCAGTACTTC; CDR3 protein: CASSIQESSYEQYF
J gene: TRBJ2-2; D gene: .; CDR3 length: 13; V gene: TRBV6-1; CDR3 DNA: TGTGCCAGCAGCCAGACTTTAACCGGGGAGCTGTTTTTT; CDR3 protein: CASSQTLTGELFF
J gene: TRBJ2-1; D gene: .; CDR3 length: 14; V gene: TRBV6-1; CDR3 DNA: TGTGCCAGCAGGCCGGTGGGGAGTCGAAATGAGCAGTTCTTC; CDR3 protein: CASRPVGSRNEQFF
J gene: TRBJ2-1; D gene: .; CDR3 length: 17; V gene: TRBV7-9; CDR3 DNA: TGTGCCAGCAGCCCCAGGACCAACGGGGGGCGCGGGAATGAGCAGTTCTTC; CDR3 protein: CASSPRTNGGRGNEQFF
J gene: TRBJ2-2; D gene: .; CDR3 length: 15; V gene: TRBV5-4; CDR3 DNA: TGTGCCAGCAGCCTAGCGCGAACCCACGGCGGGGAGCTGTTTTTT; CDR3 protein: CASSLARTHGGELFF
J gene: TRBJ2-7; D gene: .; CDR3 length: 15; V gene: TRBV28; CDR3 DNA: TGTGCCAGCAGTACAGGAGAGGCGCGCTCTTACGAGCAGTACTTC; CDR3 protein: CASSTGEARSYEQYF
J gene: TRBJ2-7; D gene: .; CDR3 length: 15; V gene: TRBV18; CDR3 DNA: TGTGCCAGCTCACCATCAGGAGGGGCCGTCTTGGAGCAGTACTTC; CDR3 protein: CASSPSGGAVLEQYF
J gene: TRBJ2-2; D gene: TRBD2; CDR3 length: 21; V gene: TRBV4-3; CDR3 DNA: TGCGCCAGCAGCCAAGCGAGCAGGGGGCGAAGGACTAGCGGAAACACCGGGGAGCTGTTTTTT; CDR3 protein: CASSQASRGRRTSGNTGELFF
J gene: TRBJ1-4; D gene: .; CDR3 length: 15; V gene: TRBV7-2; CDR3 DNA: TGTGCCAGCGGCTTCGACGGGACAACTAATGAAAAACTGTTTTTT; CDR3 protein: CASGFDGTTNEKLFF